The source of this T cell receptor (beta chain) is a study of response to subunit inactivated influenza vaccine. Trimming stripped 5 bases from V and 9 bases from J, with 15 bases between. The CDR3 runs to 13 residues. The sample holds many counts of this clonotype. TCRdb re-called the RT-PCR reads through MiXCR, storing one row per CDR3 protein. The sample includes about 620,000 distinct CDR3 sequences, roughly 10% seen only once; the top ten take roughly 10%. This sequence was found in a middle-aged man who received an inactivated influenza vaccine. Sequenced material: PBMCs from blood, taken on the day of vaccination. The V gene is TRBV12-3 or TRBV12-4, the J gene TRBJ2-3; D gene unclear. The CDR3 nucleotides are TGTGCCAGCAGTGCCTCAGTATTGGGGACGCAGTATTTT. Translating it yields CASSASVLGTQYF.